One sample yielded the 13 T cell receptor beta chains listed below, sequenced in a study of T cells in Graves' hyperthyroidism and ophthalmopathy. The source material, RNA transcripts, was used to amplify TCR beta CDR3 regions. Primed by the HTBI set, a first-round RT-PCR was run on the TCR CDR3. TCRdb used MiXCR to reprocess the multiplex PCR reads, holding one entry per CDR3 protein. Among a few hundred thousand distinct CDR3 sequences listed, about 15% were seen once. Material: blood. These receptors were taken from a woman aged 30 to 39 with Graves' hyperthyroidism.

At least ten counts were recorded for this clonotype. DNA of the CDR3: TGTGCCAGCAGCCCACAGGGGCTGCCTGAAGCTTTCTTT. It is translated as CASSPQGLPEAFF. The chain joins TRBV12-3 or TRBV12-4 to TRBJ1-1; 7 bases match TRBD1. V lost 6 bases and J lost 6; bases outside the gene matches: 7. This CDR3 has 13 residues.

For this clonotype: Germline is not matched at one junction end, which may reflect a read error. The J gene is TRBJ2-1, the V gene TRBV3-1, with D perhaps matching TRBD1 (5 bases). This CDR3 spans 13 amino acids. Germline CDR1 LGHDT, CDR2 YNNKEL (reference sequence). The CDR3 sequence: CAGSQADRGEQFF. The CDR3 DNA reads TGTGCCGGCAGCCAGGCAGATAGGGGTGAGCAGTTCTTC.

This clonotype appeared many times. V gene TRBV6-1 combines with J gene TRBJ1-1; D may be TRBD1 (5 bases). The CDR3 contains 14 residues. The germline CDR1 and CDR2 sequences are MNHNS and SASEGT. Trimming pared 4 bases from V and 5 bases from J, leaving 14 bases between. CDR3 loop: CASSASGVGTEAFF. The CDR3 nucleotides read TGTGCCAGCAGTGCTTCGGGGGTAGGGACTGAAGCTTTCTTT.

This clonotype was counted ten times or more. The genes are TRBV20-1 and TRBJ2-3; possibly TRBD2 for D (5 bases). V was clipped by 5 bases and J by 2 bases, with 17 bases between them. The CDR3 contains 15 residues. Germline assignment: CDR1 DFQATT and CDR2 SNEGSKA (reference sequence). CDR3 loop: CSAFPKEEHTDTQYF. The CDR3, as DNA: TGCAGTGCTTTCCCTAAGGAGGAGCACACAGATACGCAGTATTTT.

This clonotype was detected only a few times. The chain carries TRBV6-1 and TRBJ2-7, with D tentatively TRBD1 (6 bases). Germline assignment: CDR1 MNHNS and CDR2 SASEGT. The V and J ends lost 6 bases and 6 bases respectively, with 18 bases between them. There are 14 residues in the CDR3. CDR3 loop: CASRGTTGYSEQYF. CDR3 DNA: TGTGCCAGCAGAGGAACTACAGGGTACAGCGAGCAGTACTTC.

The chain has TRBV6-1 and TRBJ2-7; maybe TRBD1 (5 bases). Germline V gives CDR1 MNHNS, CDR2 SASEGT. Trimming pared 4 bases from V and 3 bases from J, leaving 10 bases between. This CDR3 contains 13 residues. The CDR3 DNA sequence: TGTGCCAGCAGTGTCGGCAGGGACTACGAGCAGTACTTC. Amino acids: CASSVGRDYEQYF.

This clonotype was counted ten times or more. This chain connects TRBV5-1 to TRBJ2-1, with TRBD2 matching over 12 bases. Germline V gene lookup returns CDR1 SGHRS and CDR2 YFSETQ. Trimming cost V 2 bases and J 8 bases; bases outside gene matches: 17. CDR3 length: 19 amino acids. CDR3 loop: CASSFAPRSTSGRPDEQFF. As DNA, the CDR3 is TGCGCCAGCAGCTTCGCACCCCGCTCGACTAGCGGGAGACCTGATGAGCAGTTCTTC.

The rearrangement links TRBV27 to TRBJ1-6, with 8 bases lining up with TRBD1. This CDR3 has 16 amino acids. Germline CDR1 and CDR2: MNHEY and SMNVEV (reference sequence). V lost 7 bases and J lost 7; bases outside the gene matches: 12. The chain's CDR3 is CASNSAGGSGNSPLHF. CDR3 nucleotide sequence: TGTGCCAGCAATTCAGCAGGGGGCTCGGGGAATTCACCCCTCCACTTT.

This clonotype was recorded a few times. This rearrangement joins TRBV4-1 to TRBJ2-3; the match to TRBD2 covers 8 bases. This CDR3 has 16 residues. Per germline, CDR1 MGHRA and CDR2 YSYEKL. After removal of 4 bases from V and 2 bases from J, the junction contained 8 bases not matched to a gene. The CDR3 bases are TGCGCCAGCAGCCCGGGAGGGCGGTGGGCCACAGATACGCAGTATTTT. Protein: CASSPGGRWATDTQYF.

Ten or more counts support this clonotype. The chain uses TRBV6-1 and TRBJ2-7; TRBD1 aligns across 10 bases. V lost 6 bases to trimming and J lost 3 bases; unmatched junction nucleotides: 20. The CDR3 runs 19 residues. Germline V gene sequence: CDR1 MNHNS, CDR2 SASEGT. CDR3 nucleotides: TGTGCCAGCAGGGGCCCACCGGGACAGGGGCCCTTTGTTAACTACGAGCAGTACTTC. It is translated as CASRGPPGQGPFVNYEQYF.

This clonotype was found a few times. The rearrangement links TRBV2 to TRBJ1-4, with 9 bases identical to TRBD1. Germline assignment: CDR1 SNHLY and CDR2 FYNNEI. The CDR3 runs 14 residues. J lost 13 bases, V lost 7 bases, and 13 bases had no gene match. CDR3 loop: CASKARGTGRRLFF. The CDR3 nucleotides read TGTGCCAGCAAGGCCCGCGGGACAGGGAGGCGACTGTTTTTT.

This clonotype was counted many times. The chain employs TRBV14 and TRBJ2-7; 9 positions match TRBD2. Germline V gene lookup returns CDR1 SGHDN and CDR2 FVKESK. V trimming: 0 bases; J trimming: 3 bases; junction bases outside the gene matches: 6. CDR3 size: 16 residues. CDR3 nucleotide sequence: TGTGCCAGCAGCCAAGATTTGGTAGCGGGAGTCTACGAGCAGTACTTC. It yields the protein CASSQDLVAGVYEQYF.

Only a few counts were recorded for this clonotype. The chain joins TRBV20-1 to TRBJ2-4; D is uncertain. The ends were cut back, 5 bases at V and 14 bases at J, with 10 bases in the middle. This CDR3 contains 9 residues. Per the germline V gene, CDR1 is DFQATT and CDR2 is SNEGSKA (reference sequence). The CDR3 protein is CSAHSNEYF. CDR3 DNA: TGCAGTGCTCATAGCAACGAGTACTTC.